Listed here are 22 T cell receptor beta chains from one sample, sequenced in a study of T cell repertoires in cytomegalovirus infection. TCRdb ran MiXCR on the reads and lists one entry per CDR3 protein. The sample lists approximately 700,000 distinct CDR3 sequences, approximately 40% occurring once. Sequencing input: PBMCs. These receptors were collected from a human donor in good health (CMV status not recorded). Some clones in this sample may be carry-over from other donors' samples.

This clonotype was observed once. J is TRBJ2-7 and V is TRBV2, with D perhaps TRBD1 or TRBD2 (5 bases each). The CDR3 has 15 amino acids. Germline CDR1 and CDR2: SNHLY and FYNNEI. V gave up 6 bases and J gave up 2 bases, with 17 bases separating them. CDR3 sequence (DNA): TGTGCCAGCAGGGAAAACCGGGACGCAACCTACGAGCAGTACTTC. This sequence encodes CASRENRDATYEQYF.

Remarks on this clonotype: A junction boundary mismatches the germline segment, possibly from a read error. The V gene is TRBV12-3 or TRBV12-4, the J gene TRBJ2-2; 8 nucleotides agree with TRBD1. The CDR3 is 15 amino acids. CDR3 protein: CSSTPGGTNTGELFF. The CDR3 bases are TGTTCCAGCACCCCAGGGGGCACGAACACCGGGGAGCTGTTTTTT.

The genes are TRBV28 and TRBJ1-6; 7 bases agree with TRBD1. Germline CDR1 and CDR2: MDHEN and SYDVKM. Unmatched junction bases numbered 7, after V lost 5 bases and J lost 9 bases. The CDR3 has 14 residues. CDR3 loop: CASSPDRQRSPLHF. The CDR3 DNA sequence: TGTGCCAGCAGTCCGGACAGGCAGCGTTCACCCCTCCACTTT.

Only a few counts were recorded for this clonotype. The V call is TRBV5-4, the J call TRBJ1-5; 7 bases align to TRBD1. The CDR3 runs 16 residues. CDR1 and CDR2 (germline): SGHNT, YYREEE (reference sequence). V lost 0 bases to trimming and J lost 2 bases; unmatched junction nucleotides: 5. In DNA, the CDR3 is TGTGCCAGCAGCTTGGGACCAGGGGGTGGCAATCAGCCCCAGCATTTT. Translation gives CASSLGPGGGNQPQHF.

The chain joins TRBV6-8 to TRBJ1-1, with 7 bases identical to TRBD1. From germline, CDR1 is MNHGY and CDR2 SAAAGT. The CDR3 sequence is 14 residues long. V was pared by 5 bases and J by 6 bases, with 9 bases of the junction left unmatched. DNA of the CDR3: TGTGCCAGCAGTACGGACAGGAAGGTCCCTGAAGCTTTCTTT. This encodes CASSTDRKVPEAFF.

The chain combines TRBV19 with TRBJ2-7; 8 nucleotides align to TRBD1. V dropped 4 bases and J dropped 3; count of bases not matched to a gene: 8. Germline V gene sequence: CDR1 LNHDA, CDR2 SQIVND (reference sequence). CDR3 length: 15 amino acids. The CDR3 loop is CASSNWGTGLYEQYF. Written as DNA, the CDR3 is TGTGCCAGTAGTAATTGGGGGACAGGCCTCTACGAGCAGTACTTC.

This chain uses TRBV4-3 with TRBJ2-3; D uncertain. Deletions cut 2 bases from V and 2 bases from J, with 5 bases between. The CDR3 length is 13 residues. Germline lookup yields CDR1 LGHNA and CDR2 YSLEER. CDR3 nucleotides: TGCGCCAGCAGCCAAAGTCTCACAGATACGCAGTATTTT. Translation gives CASSQSLTDTQYF.

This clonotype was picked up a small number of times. The CDR3 DNA follows: TGTGCCAGCAGCTTAGATTCTGAAGAGACCCAGTACTTC. Amino acid sequence: CASSLDSEETQYF. The rearrangement links TRBV7-8 to TRBJ2-5; D gene ambiguous. There are 13 residues in the CDR3. V lost 1 base and J 3 bases, leaving 6 bases between the germline ends. Germline CDR1 reads SGHVS; CDR2 reads FQNEAQ.

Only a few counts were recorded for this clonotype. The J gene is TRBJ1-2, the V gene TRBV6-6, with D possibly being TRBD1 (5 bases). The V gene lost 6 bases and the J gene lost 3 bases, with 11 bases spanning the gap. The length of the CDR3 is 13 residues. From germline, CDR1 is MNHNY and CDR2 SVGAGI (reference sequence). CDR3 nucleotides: TGTGCCAGCAGAGTTGGGGCAGACTATGGCTACACCTTC. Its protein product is CASRVGADYGYTF.

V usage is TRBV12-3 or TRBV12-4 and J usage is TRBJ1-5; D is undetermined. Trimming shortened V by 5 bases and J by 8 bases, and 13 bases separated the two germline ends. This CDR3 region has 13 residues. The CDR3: CASSPQPLEPQHF. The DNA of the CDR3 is TGTGCCAGCAGTCCGCAGCCGTTGGAGCCCCAGCATTTT.

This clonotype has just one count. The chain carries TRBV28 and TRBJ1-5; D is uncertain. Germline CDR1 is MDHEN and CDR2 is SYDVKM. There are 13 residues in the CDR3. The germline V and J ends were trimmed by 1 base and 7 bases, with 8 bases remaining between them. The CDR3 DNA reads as TGTGCCAGCAGTTTATCGTACGTACAGCCCCAGCATTTT. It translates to CASSLSYVQPQHF. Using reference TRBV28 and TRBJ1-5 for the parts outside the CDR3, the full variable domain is DVKVTQSSRYLVKRTGEKVFLECVQDMDHENMFWYRQDPGLGLRLIYFSYDVKMKEKGDIPEGYSVSREKKERFSLILESASTNQTSMYLCASSLSYVQPQHFGDGTRLSIL.

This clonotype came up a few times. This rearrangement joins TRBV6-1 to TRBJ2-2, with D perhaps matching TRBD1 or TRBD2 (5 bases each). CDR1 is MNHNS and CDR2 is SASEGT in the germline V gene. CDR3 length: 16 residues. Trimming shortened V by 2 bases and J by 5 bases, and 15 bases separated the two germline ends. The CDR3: CASSEYSGPLTGELFF. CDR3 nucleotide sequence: TGTGCCAGCAGTGAATACTCGGGACCCCTTACCGGGGAGCTGTTTTTT.

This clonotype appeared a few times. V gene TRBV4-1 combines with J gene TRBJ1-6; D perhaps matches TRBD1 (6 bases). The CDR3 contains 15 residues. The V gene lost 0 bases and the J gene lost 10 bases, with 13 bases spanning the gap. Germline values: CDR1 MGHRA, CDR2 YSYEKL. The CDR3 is CASSQEEQGVSPLHF. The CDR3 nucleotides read TGCGCCAGCAGCCAAGAAGAACAGGGTGTGTCACCCCTCCACTTT.

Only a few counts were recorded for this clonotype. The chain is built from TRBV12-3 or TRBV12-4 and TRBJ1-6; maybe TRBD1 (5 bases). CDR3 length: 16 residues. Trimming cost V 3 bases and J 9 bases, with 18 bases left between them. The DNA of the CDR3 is TGTGCCAGCAGTTTCCTGGCAGGGTCGTTGGGTTCACCCCTCCACTTT. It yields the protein CASSFLAGSLGSPLHF.

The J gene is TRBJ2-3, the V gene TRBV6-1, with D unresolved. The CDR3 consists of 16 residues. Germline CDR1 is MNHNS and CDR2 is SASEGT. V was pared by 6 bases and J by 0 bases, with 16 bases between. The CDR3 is CASRSSWSSSTDTQYF. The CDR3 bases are TGTGCCAGCAGGTCTTCCTGGTCATCTAGCACAGATACGCAGTATTTT.

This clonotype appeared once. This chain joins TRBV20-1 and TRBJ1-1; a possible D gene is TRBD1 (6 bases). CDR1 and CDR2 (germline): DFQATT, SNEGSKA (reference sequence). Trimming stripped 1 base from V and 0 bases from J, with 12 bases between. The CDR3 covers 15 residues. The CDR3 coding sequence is TGCAGTGCTAGAGCCCAGGGGCCGGTGAACACTGAAGCTTTCTTT. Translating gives CSARAQGPVNTEAFF.

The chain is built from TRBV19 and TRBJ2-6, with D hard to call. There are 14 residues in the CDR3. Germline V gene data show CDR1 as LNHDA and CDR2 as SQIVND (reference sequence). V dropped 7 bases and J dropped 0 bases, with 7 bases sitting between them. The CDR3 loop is CASNWGSGANVLTF. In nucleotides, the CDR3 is TGTGCCAGTAATTGGGGCTCTGGGGCCAACGTCCTGACTTTC.

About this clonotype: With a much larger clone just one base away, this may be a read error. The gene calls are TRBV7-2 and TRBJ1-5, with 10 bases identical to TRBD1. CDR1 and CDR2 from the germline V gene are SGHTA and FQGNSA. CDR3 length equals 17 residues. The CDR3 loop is CGSSLAKWTGGDQPQHF. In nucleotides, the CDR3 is TGTGGCAGCAGCTTAGCAAAGTGGACAGGGGGAGATCAGCCCCAGCATTTT. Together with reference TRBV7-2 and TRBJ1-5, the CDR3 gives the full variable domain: GAGVSQSPSNKVTEKGKDVELRCDPISGHTALYWYRQSLGQGLEFLIYFQGNSAPDKSGLPSDRFSAERTGGSVSTLTIQRTQQEDSAVYLCGSSLAKWTGGDQPQHFGDGTRLSIL.

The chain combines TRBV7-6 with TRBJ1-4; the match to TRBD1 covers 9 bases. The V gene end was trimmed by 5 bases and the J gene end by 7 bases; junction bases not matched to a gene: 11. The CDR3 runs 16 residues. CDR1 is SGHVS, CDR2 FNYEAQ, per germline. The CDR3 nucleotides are TGTGCCAGCAGCCGCGGACAGGGGAGAGCGGGTGAAAAACTGTTTTTT. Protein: CASSRGQGRAGEKLFF. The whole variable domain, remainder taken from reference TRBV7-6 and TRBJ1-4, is GAGVSQSPRYKVTKRGQDVALRCDPISGHVSLYWYRQALGQGPEFLTYFNYEAQQDKSGLPNDRFSAERPEGSISTLTIQRTEQRDSAMYRCASSRGQGRAGEKLFFGSGTQLSVL.

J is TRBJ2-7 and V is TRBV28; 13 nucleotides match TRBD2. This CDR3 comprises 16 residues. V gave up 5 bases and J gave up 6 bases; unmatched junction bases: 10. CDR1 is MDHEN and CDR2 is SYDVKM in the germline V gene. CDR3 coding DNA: TGTGCCAGCAGTCAGACGGGACTAGCGGGATTAGGCGAGCAGTACTTC. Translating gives CASSQTGLAGLGEQYF.

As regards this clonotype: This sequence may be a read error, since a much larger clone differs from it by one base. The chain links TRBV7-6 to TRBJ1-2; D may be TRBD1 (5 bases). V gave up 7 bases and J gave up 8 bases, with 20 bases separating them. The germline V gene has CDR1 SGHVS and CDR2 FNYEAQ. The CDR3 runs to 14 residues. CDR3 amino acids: CASTPRGGSKGYTF. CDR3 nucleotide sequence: TGTGCCAGCACCCCCCGGGGGGGTAGTAAGGGCTACACCTTC.

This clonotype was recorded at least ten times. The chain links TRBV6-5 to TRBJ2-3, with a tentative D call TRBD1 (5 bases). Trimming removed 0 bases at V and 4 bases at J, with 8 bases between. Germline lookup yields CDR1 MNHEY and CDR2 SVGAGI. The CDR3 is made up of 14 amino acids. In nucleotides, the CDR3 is TGTGCCAGCAGTTACTCCTGGGGCGCAGATACGCAGTATTTT. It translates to CASSYSWGADTQYF.